A selection of T cell receptor beta chains follows, all from one sample in a study of post-analysis software for immune sequencing data. TCRdb re-called the PCR reads through MiXCR, storing one row per CDR3 protein. The repertoire holds a few hundred thousand distinct CDR3 sequences, with approximately 34% as singletons. Material for sequencing was blood. Every receptor here comes from a girl between 2 and 17 years old with multiple sclerosis. Both conserved end residues are part of each CDR3. The D gene is left open where the match is weak. The size field is filled for only some rows; it gives once, few, many or a size class.

size	D	V	J	DNA	CDR3
.	.	TRBV20-1	TRBJ2-3	TGCAGTGCTAGAGATTCCGGGGCAATCACAGATACGCAGTATTTT	CSARDSGAITDTQYF
.	TRBD1	TRBV10-3	TRBJ1-2	TGTGCCATCGGGACAGGGAACTATGGCTACACCTTC	CAIGTGNYGYTF
.	TRBD2	TRBV20-1	TRBJ2-1	TGCAGTGCTCAAGTCGCCAGCGGGGGGGTCGGTGAGCAGTTCTTC	CSAQVASGGVGEQFF
few	.	TRBV3-1	TRBJ1-1	TGTGCCAGCAGCCAATTGACCAACATGAACACTGAAGCTTTCTTT	CASSQLTNMNTEAFF
.	TRBD1	TRBV20-1	TRBJ1-2	TGCAGTGCCCCCGGACAGGCTAACTATGGCTACACCTTC	CSAPGQANYGYTF
.	TRBD2	TRBV7-9	TRBJ2-3	TGTGCCAGCAGCTTGGGACTAGATGACTACACAGATACGCAGTATTTT	CASSLGLDDYTDTQYF
once	.	TRBV5-1	TRBJ1-2	TGCGCCAGCAGCTTGGACAGGGCGAGCTATGGCTACACCTTC	CASSLDRASYGYTF
few	TRBD2	TRBV20-1	TRBJ2-1	TGCAGTGCCTGGGGGAGGGTCAAAGGGAATGAGCAGTTCTTC	CSAWGRVKGNEQFF
.	TRBD1	TRBV7-6	TRBJ2-2	TGTGCCAGCAGCGACCAAACAGGGGACACCGGGGAGCTGTTTTTT	CASSDQTGDTGELFF
few	.	TRBV12-3/TRBV12-4	TRBJ2-5	TGTGCCAGCAGTTTAACAGCGGAAGAGACCCAGTACTTC	CASSLTAEETQYF
.	TRBD2	TRBV4-2	TRBJ2-3	TGTGCCAGCAGCCAAATAGTGGGACTAGCGGGGGCCACAGATACGCAGTATTTT	CASSQIVGLAGATDTQYF
many	.	TRBV6-5	TRBJ1-1	TGTGCCAGCAGCCGGGGACAGAACACTGAAGCTTTCTTT	CASSRGQNTEAFF
.	TRBD2	TRBV7-9	TRBJ2-1	TGTGCCAGCAGCCTTAGCGGGGGGCGTAGCAATGAGCAGTTCTTC	CASSLSGGRSNEQFF
.	.	TRBV3-1	TRBJ2-5	TGTGCCAGCAGCCAAACGTCCCGGGGCGAGACCCAGTACTTC	CASSQTSRGETQYF